The 20 T cell receptor beta chains below come from one sample, sequenced in a study of cytomegalovirus exposure and HLA in healthy donors (TCRdb year 2017). The library was built by means of the immunoSEQ multiplex PCR assay. For the multiplex PCR, a mixture combining 60 forward primers for TCR Vbeta segments and 13 reverse primers for TCR Jbeta segments was used. Held by TCRdb, this immuneACCESS table contains in-frame sequences only and omits some clones. Under half of the omission traces to an unresolved V gene where checked; the cause of the rest is unknown. The sample includes 200,000 to 250,000 clones, with roughly 80% observed a single time. 1.3% to 1.5% of the sample rests with the top ten. Source material: PBMCs. The receptors were gathered from a girl under 18 in good health and CMV-seronegative.

Remarks on this clone: The same CDR3 arises from other DNA sequences in this sample as well. This chain links TRBV7-9 with TRBJ2-5; D is unclear. The J call may be incorrect, as the DNA end agrees better with TRBJ2-7. In germline, CDR1 is SEHNR, CDR2 FQNEAQ (reference sequence). There are 12 residues in the CDR3. The CDR3 DNA follows: TGTGCCAGCAGCCCTAGCTCCTACGAGCAGTACTTC. Translated, it gives CASSPSSYEQYF.

This clone was observed a handful of times. The chain combines TRBV4-3 with TRBJ1-4; 7 nucleotides agree with TRBD1. V was clipped by 2 bases and J by 8 bases; unmatched bases: 8. Looked up from germline, CDR1 is LGHNA and CDR2 is YSLEER. The CDR3 is made up of 15 amino acids. The CDR3: CASSQWDSSGEKLFF. The DNA for the CDR3 is TGCGCCAGCAGCCAATGGGACAGCTCAGGAGAAAAACTGTTTTTT.

The rearrangement uses TRBV5-4 and TRBJ2-1; D possibly corresponds to TRBD2 (5 bases). Trimming stripped 1 base from V and 9 bases from J, with 11 bases between. Germline CDR1 and CDR2: SGHNT and YYREEE (reference sequence). The length of the CDR3 is 13 residues. For the CDR3, the DNA is TGTGCCAGCAGCTTGAGCGGTACGGGTGAGCAGTTCTTC. It encodes CASSLSGTGEQFF. The full variable domain, completed using reference TRBV5-4 and TRBJ2-1, is ETGVTQSPTHLIKTRGQQVTLRCSSQSGHNTVSWYQQALGQGPQFIFQYYREEENGRGNFPPRFSGLQFPNYSSELNVNALELDDSALYLCASSLSGTGEQFFGPGTRLTVL.

V gene TRBV21-1 combines with J gene TRBJ2-7; the D call in the table, TRBD2, was not verified against the DNA. TRBV21-1 is annotated as a pseudogene. The CDR3 loop spans 15 amino acids. In DNA form, the CDR3 reads TGTGCCAGCAGCTCTCAGAGGACTAACACCTACGAGCAGTACTTC. Its protein product is CASSSQRTNTYEQYF.

This chain uses TRBV19 with TRBJ1-1; weak D call: TRBD1 (5 bases). The CDR3 has 10 residues. In germline, CDR1 is LNHDA, CDR2 SQIVND (reference sequence). Trimming shortened V by 6 bases and J by 14 bases, and 13 bases separated the two germline ends. This CDR3 is CASSQGRLFF. CDR3 sequence (DNA): TGTGCCAGTAGCCAGGGCCGGTTGTTCTTT.

As concerns this clone: This is likely a read error, given that the CDR3 carries no conserved phenylalanine or tryptophan at its end. The V and J genes are TRBV20-1 and TRBJ2-7; a weak D match, TRBD2 (5 bases). The CDR3 spans 11 residues. The germline V gene encodes CDR1 DFQATT and CDR2 SNEGSKA (reference sequence). V was cut by 3 bases and J by 3 bases, with 6 bases left in between. CDR3 loop: CSASEGYEQYL. The CDR3 DNA reads TGCAGTGCTAGTGAGGGCTACGAGCAGTACCTC.

A remark on this clone: The junction departs from the called germline gene at one end, perhaps through a read error. The chain couples TRBV7-9 to TRBJ2-3; tentatively, D is TRBD1 (7 bases). Germline V gene sequence: CDR1 SEHNR, CDR2 FQNEAQ (reference sequence). The CDR3 contains 15 residues. This CDR3 reads CASNLAPGGHDTQYF. The CDR3 DNA sequence: TGTGCCAGCAACTTAGCCCCAGGGGGGCATGATACGCAGTATTTT.

This chain uses TRBV5-1 with TRBJ2-3; 7 positions match TRBD1. CDR1 is SGHRS, CDR2 YFSETQ, per germline. V gave up 3 bases and J gave up 2 bases; unmatched junction bases: 3. CDR3 length: 14 residues. DNA of the CDR3: TGCGCCAGCAGCTGGGGACAGTCCACAGATACGCAGTATTTT. Protein: CASSWGQSTDTQYF.

V gene TRBV6-1 combines with J gene TRBJ2-1; TRBD2 might be the D (5 bases). There are 14 residues in the CDR3. Trimming stripped 4 bases from V and 5 bases from J, with 12 bases between. The germline V gene has CDR1 MNHNS and CDR2 SASEGT. The CDR3 loop is CASSGRELDNEQFF. The CDR3 DNA is TGTGCCAGCAGTGGTCGGGAATTAGACAATGAGCAGTTCTTC.

This rearrangement joins TRBV6-6 to TRBJ2-7, with D maybe TRBD1 (7 bases). V gave up 6 bases and J gave up 3 bases, with 18 bases separating them. The CDR3 totals 15 residues. Germline V gene lookup returns CDR1 MNHNY and CDR2 SVGAGI (reference sequence). CDR3 DNA: TGTGCCAGCAGGGTAAGACAGGGAGGAGACTACGAGCAGTACTTC. It specifies CASRVRQGGDYEQYF.

V usage is TRBV5-1 and J usage is TRBJ2-1; 8 bases line up with TRBD1. Per the germline V gene, CDR1 is SGHRS and CDR2 is YFSETQ. J lost 7 bases, V lost 4 bases, and 4 bases had no gene match. The CDR3 consists of 13 residues. The CDR3 DNA reads as TGCGCCAGCAGCCAATGGACAGGGAATGAGCAGTTCTTC. It specifies CASSQWTGNEQFF.

The chain joins TRBV5-4 to TRBJ2-2, with a possible D match to TRBD2 (5 bases). This CDR3 region has 15 residues. The V end was cut by 2 bases, the J end by 2 bases, with 10 bases between. Germline V gene data show CDR1 as SGHNT and CDR2 as YYREEE (reference sequence). CDR3 region: CASSLRDTNTGELFF. The DNA of the CDR3 is TGTGCCAGCAGCTTACGGGATACAAACACCGGGGAGCTGTTTTTT.

The chain uses TRBV7-6 and TRBJ2-1; 7 bases match TRBD1. The CDR3 totals 15 residues. Germline CDR1 SGHVS, CDR2 FNYEAQ. Germline trimming cut 1 base from V and 7 bases from J; bases unmatched to any gene: 7. In DNA form, the CDR3 reads TGTGCCAGCAGCTTAGGAATCCAGGGGGTGAATGAGCAGTTCTTC. Encoded protein: CASSLGIQGVNEQFF.

The chain is built from TRBV11-2 and TRBJ2-7; 7 nucleotides line up with TRBD1. The CDR3 is 16 residues long. With 2 bases clipped from V and 2 bases from J, the junction kept 9 bases outside the gene matches. CDR1 and CDR2 from the germline V gene are SGHAT and FQNNGV. CDR3 region: CASSLSDRAYTYEQYF. The CDR3 region has the DNA TGTGCCAGCAGCTTATCCGACAGGGCTTATACCTACGAGCAGTACTTC.

The rearrangement links TRBV19 to TRBJ1-2; 7 nucleotides agree with TRBD1. The V gene end was trimmed by 5 bases and the J gene end by 0 bases; junction bases not matched to a gene: 9. Germline loops: CDR1 LNHDA, CDR2 SQIVND (reference sequence). The CDR3 sequence is 16 residues long. In DNA form, the CDR3 reads TGTGCCAGTAGTGGCGGGGACAGAGCTGCTAACTATGGCTACACCTTC. Translated, it gives CASSGGDRAANYGYTF.

In this sample, this clone turned up once. The chain's CDR3 is CASSFGLAGGLWETQYF. The CDR3 DNA follows: TGTGCCAGCAGCTTCGGACTAGCGGGGGGGCTCTGGGAGACCCAGTACTTC. V is TRBV7-9 and J is TRBJ2-5; 15 positions match TRBD2. There are 17 residues in the CDR3. The V gene end was trimmed by 3 bases and the J gene end by 5 bases; junction bases not matched to a gene: 7. CDR1 is SEHNR and CDR2 is FQNEAQ in the germline V gene (reference sequence).

The V call is TRBV9, the J call TRBJ1-2, with TRBD1 identical over 9 bases. The ends lost 4 bases at V and 5 bases at J; junction bases unmatched: 6. This CDR3 spans 14 amino acids. Germline V gene sequence: CDR1 SGDLS, CDR2 YYNGEE. The chain's CDR3 is CASSTLDRGYGYTF. The DNA of the CDR3 is TGTGCCAGCAGCACCCTGGACAGGGGTTATGGCTACACCTTC.

About this clone: The same CDR3 can be traced to other DNA sequences in this sample. The chain links TRBV19 to TRBJ1-5; tentative D call: TRBD1 (6 bases). V lost 5 bases and J 1 base, leaving 12 bases between the germline ends. CDR3 size: 15 residues. The germline V gene has CDR1 LNHDA and CDR2 SQIVND (reference sequence). In DNA, the CDR3 is TGTGCCAGTAGTGGTACAGGGAAGAGCAATCAGCCCCAGCATTTT. Its translation: CASSGTGKSNQPQHF. Together with reference TRBV19 and TRBJ1-5, the CDR3 gives the full variable domain: DGGITQSPKYLFRKEGQNVTLSCEQNLNHDAMYWYRQDPGQGLRLIYYSQIVNDFQKGDIAEGYSVSREKKESFPLTVTSAQKNPTAFYLCASSGTGKSNQPQHFGDGTRLSIL.

The J gene is TRBJ2-1, the V gene TRBV9; 12 nucleotides align to TRBD1. The V and J ends lost 3 bases and 9 bases, in that order; junction bases with no gene match: 7. The V gene's germline CDR1 is SGDLS and CDR2 YYNGEE. CDR3 size: 15 residues. This chain's CDR3 is CASSDTGTGGLEQFF. In DNA, the CDR3 is TGTGCCAGCAGCGATACCGGGACAGGGGGCCTTGAGCAGTTCTTC.

CDR3 nucleotide sequence: TGTGCCAGCAGCCCGGGGACTAGCGGGAGCCAGTTCTTC. Protein product: CASSPGTSGSQFF. The rearrangement joins TRBV4-2 to TRBJ2-1; 14 bases line up with TRBD2. CDR3 length: 13 amino acids. Germline lookup yields CDR1 LGHNA and CDR2 YNFKEQ. After removal of 4 bases from V and 13 bases from J, the junction contained 3 bases not matched to a gene.